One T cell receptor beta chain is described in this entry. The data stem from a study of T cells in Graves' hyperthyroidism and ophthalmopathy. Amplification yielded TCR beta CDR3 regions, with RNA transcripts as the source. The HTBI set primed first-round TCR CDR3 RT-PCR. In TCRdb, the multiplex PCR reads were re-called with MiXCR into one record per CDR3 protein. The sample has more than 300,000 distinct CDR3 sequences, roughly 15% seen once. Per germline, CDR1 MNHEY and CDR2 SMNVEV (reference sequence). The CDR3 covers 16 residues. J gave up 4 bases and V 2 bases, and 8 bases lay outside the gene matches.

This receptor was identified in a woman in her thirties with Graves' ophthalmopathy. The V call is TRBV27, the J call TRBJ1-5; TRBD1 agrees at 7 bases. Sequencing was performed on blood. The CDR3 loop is CASSLAWDSRNQPQHF. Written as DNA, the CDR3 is TGTGCCAGCAGTTTAGCTTGGGACAGCCGAAATCAGCCCCAGCATTTT.